The 19 T cell receptor beta chains below come from one sample, sequenced in a study of regulatory T cells in long-lasting Graves disease. Indicated time point: newly diagnosed GD, antithyroid drugs for less than 3 months. PBMC-derived RNA was used for the TCR library. The TCR beta library used iRepertoire HTBI primers with Arm-PCR amplification of CDR3. TCRdb recomputed calls from the multiplex PCR reads with MiXCR, one row per CDR3 protein. This sample has hundreds of thousands of distinct CDR3 sequences, with around 16% found just once. The source material was peripheral blood mononuclear cells (PBMCs), sampled at new diagnosis, from a patient treated with antithyroid drugs. These receptors were obtained from a female donor with Graves disease.

The table lists this clonotype with a few counts. J is TRBJ2-3 and V is TRBV4-1; 12 positions agree with TRBD2. Germline CDR1 MGHRA, CDR2 YSYEKL. This CDR3 is built from 16 residues. Trimming at V came to 4 bases and at J to 2 bases, leaving 4 bases not matched to a gene. The CDR3 sequence: CASSPRTSGATDTQYF. CDR3 bases: TGCGCCAGCAGCCCACGGACTAGCGGGGCCACAGATACGCAGTATTTT.

This clonotype has just a few counts. V usage is TRBV6-4 and J usage is TRBJ1-1; D perhaps matches TRBD1 (5 bases). Deletions cut 7 bases from V and 5 bases from J, with 14 bases between. CDR3 size: 13 residues. CDR1 is MRHNA and CDR2 is SNTAGT in the germline V gene. CDR3 coding DNA: TGTGCCAGCAATACACGGACATCAACTGAAGCTTTCTTT. This encodes CASNTRTSTEAFF.

This clonotype was picked up many times. This rearrangement joins TRBV28 to TRBJ2-5, with D possibly TRBD2 on 6 matching bases. V lost 7 bases, J lost 3 bases, and 12 bases lay in between. The CDR3 loop spans 13 amino acids. The germline CDR1 and CDR2 sequences are MDHEN and SYDVKM. Here the CDR3 DNA reads TGTGCCAGCATACGGGGCGGGAAAGAGACCCAGTACTTC. It yields the protein CASIRGGKETQYF.

This clonotype was detected ten times or more. The V gene is TRBV4-1, the J gene TRBJ2-5; D unclear. V was shortened by 3 bases and J by 1 base, with 12 bases between the two germline ends. CDR1 is MGHRA, CDR2 YSYEKL, per germline. The CDR3 is made up of 15 amino acids. The CDR3 region is CASSQFVGSQETQYF. The CDR3 region has the DNA TGCGCCAGCAGCCAGTTCGTGGGTAGCCAAGAGACCCAGTACTTC.

The sample holds many counts of this clonotype. The genes are TRBV20-1 and TRBJ2-7, with 11 nucleotides matching TRBD2. The CDR3 is 15 amino acids. J was trimmed by 0 bases and V by 6 bases; bases with no gene match: 7. Germline V CDR1 and CDR2: DFQATT, SNEGSKA (reference sequence). CDR3 DNA: TGCAGTGCGGGAAGTAGCGGGGGGGCCTCCTACGAGCAGTACTTC. Amino acids: CSAGSSGGASYEQYF.

There are many counts of this clonotype. The chain couples TRBV28 to TRBJ2-2; tentative D call: TRBD2 (7 bases). The CDR3 has 16 residues. Trimming left V 3 bases short and J 0 bases short, with 11 bases between. Germline assignment: CDR1 MDHEN and CDR2 SYDVKM. CDR3 sequence: CASSFGGAPNTGELFF. The CDR3 DNA is TGTGCCAGCAGTTTTGGGGGGGCCCCGAACACCGGGGAGCTGTTTTTT.

This clonotype was recorded many times. This chain joins TRBV20-1 and TRBJ2-1; TRBD2 aligns across 8 bases. This CDR3 is built from 15 residues. The V gene's germline CDR1 is DFQATT and CDR2 SNEGSKA (reference sequence). The V gene end was trimmed by 7 bases and the J gene end by 3 bases; junction bases not matched to a gene: 11. The CDR3 spells CSVTPGTRRYNEQFF. The CDR3 DNA follows: TGCAGTGTGACCCCTGGGACTAGACGCTACAATGAGCAGTTCTTC.

This clonotype was seen repeatedly, ten times or more. The rearrangement joins TRBV11-2 to TRBJ2-7, with 7 bases lining up with TRBD1. Germline V gives CDR1 SGHAT, CDR2 FQNNGV. J was trimmed by 3 bases and V by 0 bases; bases with no gene match: 5. This CDR3 region has 15 residues. The CDR3 reads CASSLDPGQFYEQYF. The CDR3 DNA follows: TGTGCCAGCAGCTTAGATCCGGGACAGTTCTACGAGCAGTACTTC.

The table lists this clonotype with many counts. This chain links TRBV2 with TRBJ2-2; D is unclear. Trimming removed 2 bases at V and 2 bases at J, with 9 bases between. Germline loops: CDR1 SNHLY, CDR2 FYNNEI. The CDR3 covers 15 residues. CDR3 in DNA: TGTGCCAGCAGTGAAAGGCAGAGAAACACCGGGGAGCTGTTTTTT. It is translated as CASSERQRNTGELFF.

As regards this clonotype: This sequence is one base from a far larger clone and is likely a read error. The rearrangement joins TRBV7-9 to TRBJ2-7; no firm D call. There are 13 residues in the CDR3. Trimming took 5 bases from V and 7 from J, leaving 15 bases between them. From germline, CDR1 is SEHNR and CDR2 FQNEAQ (reference sequence). CDR3: CASSPRQSIEQYF. DNA for the CDR3: TGTGCCAGCAGCCCCCGGCAGTCCATTGAGCAGTACTTC. The full variable domain, with the rest looked up from reference TRBV7-9 and TRBJ2-7, is DTGVSQNPRHKITKRGQNVTFRCDPISEHNRLYWYRQTLGQGPEFLTYFQNEAQLEKSRLLSDRFSAERPKGSFSTLEIQRTEQGDSAMYLCASSPRQSIEQYFGPGTRLTVT.

The chain couples TRBV7-2 to TRBJ1-2; D perhaps matches TRBD1 (6 bases). This CDR3 comprises 15 residues. The V gene's germline CDR1 is SGHTA and CDR2 FQGNSA. V dropped 7 bases and J dropped 2 bases, with 17 bases sitting between them. The CDR3: CASNVQGEGNYGYTF. The CDR3 bases are TGTGCCAGCAACGTACAGGGAGAGGGCAACTATGGCTACACCTTC.

There are many counts of this clonotype. This likely comes from a read error, as the CDR3 has no conserved phenylalanine or tryptophan at its end. This rearrangement joins TRBV18 to TRBJ2-1; D might be TRBD2 (6 bases). CDR3 length: 12 amino acids. V was pared by 2 bases and J by 8 bases, with 7 bases between. CDR1 and CDR2 (germline): KGHSH, LQKENI. Here the CDR3 reads CASSPGGDEQFS. As DNA, the CDR3 is TGTGCCAGCTCACCAGGCGGGGATGAGCAGTTCTCC.

This clonotype was counted only a few times. The V gene is TRBV20-1, the J gene TRBJ2-4; 8 nucleotides line up with TRBD2. Germline values: CDR1 DFQATT, CDR2 SNEGSKA (reference sequence). V was pared by 2 bases and J by 9 bases, with 15 bases of the junction left unmatched. The CDR3 extends over 16 amino acids. This chain's CDR3 is CSARLSGRGRFSIQYF. Here the CDR3 DNA reads TGCAGTGCTAGACTCTCCGGGAGGGGTAGGTTCAGCATTCAGTACTTC.

This clonotype came up a few times. This chain joins TRBV6-5 and TRBJ2-2, with 9 bases matching TRBD1. V was pared by 0 bases and J by 5 bases, with 4 bases of the junction left unmatched. CDR1 and CDR2 (germline): MNHEY, SVGAGI. There are 16 residues in the CDR3. The DNA of the CDR3 is TGTGCCAGCAGTTACTCCCGACAGGGGGGGACCGGGGAGCTGTTTTTT. This translates into CASSYSRQGGTGELFF.

Many counts were recorded for this clonotype. The chain joins TRBV11-2 to TRBJ2-3; D tentatively reads TRBD1 or TRBD2 (5 bases each). Germline lookup yields CDR1 SGHAT and CDR2 FQNNGV. This CDR3 has 16 residues. Trimming pared 9 bases from V and 2 bases from J, leaving 21 bases between. CDR3 sequence: CASYRTHGAPTDTQYF. CDR3 DNA: TGTGCCAGTTACCGAACCCACGGGGCCCCCACAGATACGCAGTATTTT.

In this sample, this clonotype turned up many times. Here the CDR3 reads CASTVSAFPDTQYF. The CDR3 DNA reads TGTGCCTCGACAGTATCAGCATTCCCAGATACGCAGTATTTT. This chain uses TRBV15 with TRBJ2-3; tentative D call: TRBD1 (5 bases). Per the germline V gene, CDR1 is LNHNV and CDR2 is YYDKDF (reference sequence). The V gene lost 11 bases and the J gene lost 4 bases, with 19 bases spanning the gap. This CDR3 comprises 14 residues.

The rearrangement uses TRBV9 and TRBJ2-1; no definite D call. Trimming removed 0 bases from V and 8 bases from J, with 15 bases in between. Looked up from germline, CDR1 is SGDLS and CDR2 is YYNGEE. The CDR3 sequence is 15 residues long. In DNA, the CDR3 is TGTGCCAGCAGCGTAGCTAGTTTGGGATTGGATGAGCAGTTCTTC. Encoded protein: CASSVASLGLDEQFF.

This clonotype was observed a few times. The chain couples TRBV7-9 to TRBJ1-2, with TRBD1 as a possible D gene (6 bases). The CDR3 has 16 amino acids. CDR1 and CDR2 (germline): SEHNR, FQNEAQ (reference sequence). V was trimmed by 5 bases and J by 1 base, leaving 17 bases between them. CDR3 protein: CASSPPGQIFNYGYTF. For the CDR3, the DNA is TGTGCCAGCAGCCCCCCCGGACAGATTTTTAACTATGGCTACACCTTC.

This clonotype came up many times. This sequence joins TRBV6-1 and TRBJ2-7; TRBD1 matches 12 bases. The J segment lost 6 bases and the V segment lost 6 bases, leaving 9 bases of the junction unmatched. The CDR3 consists of 15 residues. The germline V gene has CDR1 MNHNS and CDR2 SASEGT. CDR3 DNA: TGTGCCAGCAGCCGGCCGGGACAGGGGGCCGTCGAGCAGTACTTC. Translated: CASSRPGQGAVEQYF.